This T cell receptor beta chain was observed in a study of T cell therapy after organ transplantation (dated by TCRdb to the late 2010s). Broadly, across the study: The therapy products consisted of autologous CMV-specific T cells grown in vitro for roughly two weeks using a peptide pool of 30 HLA class I and II CMV epitopes. Patients received a median of 1.92 x 10^8 CMV-specific T cells across 2 to 6 intravenous infusions. Patients were given up to 6 doses of T cells at 2-week intervals and were followed for roughly seven months after finishing therapy. Long-term post-therapy samples were obtainable from only about 85% of the 10 patients. Pretherapy peripheral blood samples were collected before T cell therapy was commenced. About 80% of the ten patients were classed as clinical responders and two as nonresponders. A follow-up TRBV repertoire analysis was performed on an open-label phase I trial of autologous CMV-specific adoptive T cell therapy in solid-organ transplant recipients.

As to this clone: Its specific antigen is unknown. No base qualities exist here, and no much larger clone lies one base off it.

TRB CDR3 regions were amplified from genomic DNA with the immunoSEQ two-step, bias-controlled multiplex PCR assay. CDR3 libraries were sequenced on an Illumina NextSeq 500. The authors' pipeline ran thus. The immunoSEQ Analyzer platform was used for initial alignment and bioinformatics, including bias normalization against synthetic CDR3 analogs. Annotation of V, D and J genes was based on the definitions in the IMGT database. VDJtools version 1.1.10 and the R package tcR version 2.2.1.11 were used with default settings for further TRBV analyses. For the GLIPH analysis, version 1.0 was run with default settings. In CDR3 sequences with at least 5 reads, significant changes in clonotype frequency were tested by a 2-sided binomial test with Benjamini-Hochberg correction (alpha = 0.01). This is the immuneACCESS table as TCRdb keeps it, with only in-frame sequences that have V and J called. A part of the clones is gone; compared with another copy, unresolved V genes explain less than half, and the rest is unexplained. V and J calls plus clone size are reproduced from that table; the DNA served to infer D and trimming. The sample yields some 1,200 clones; 70% were counted once. The top ten clonotypes cover under 45% of the sample.

The sample's time point, from its label and the paper: before start of T cell therapy. The patients had received solid-organ transplants and had drug-resistant/recurrent cytomegalovirus. Some eleven trial participants were selected for repertoire analysis based on availability of post-therapy peripheral blood mononuclear cells. Viable CD3+CD8+CD4- lymphocytes were isolated from PBMCs by sorting on a BD FACSAria III. The Qiagen DNeasy Kit was used to extract genomic DNA from sorted cells. Here is what the overall study found, with its caveats: Reconstitution after therapy appeared to include not only transferred clonotypes but also endogenous clonotypes that had not been detected in the therapy products. Fold change in CD8 clonality after therapy was inversely correlated with pretherapy clonality, suggesting that less biased repertoires were more receptive to remodeling. Reduced sample coverage from poor CD8+ T cell yield may be reflected in the few expansions detected in nonresponders. Before therapy, nonresponders had marked clonal expansions, and their repertoires changed minimally after therapy. Assessment of confounders such as concurrent antirejection and antiviral medications was prevented by the small cohort.

CDR1 MNHEY and CDR2 SMNVEV are derived from the germline V gene (reference sequence). V loses 3 bases, J loses 6 bases, and the germline ends lie 12 bases apart. Taken from cysteine to phenylalanine, the CDR3 has 14 residues. The sequence is cut down to CDR3 DNA, 42 bases in frame from base 1. The rearranged chain carries TRBV27 and TRBJ2-1; no D gene can be assigned with confidence. Sequencing was performed on CD8+ T cells from blood, taken before autologous CMV-specific T cell therapy. The source is a human patient who had received a solid organ transplant and had CMV disease. The DNA sequence is TGTGCCAGCAGTTTTATCGGCCTCGGCAATGAGCAGTTCTTC. It codes for CASSFIGLGNEQFF.